This T cell receptor (beta chain) was found in a study of technical replicates of blood from a handful of donors. TCRdb keeps only in-frame clones here, not all; method: immunoSEQ multiplex PCR. The sample includes tens of thousands of clones, roughly 92% of them seen just once. In its sample, this clone was seen once. Trimming stripped 1 base from V and 2 bases from J, with 15 bases between. Germline CDR1 and CDR2: SGHTA and FQGTGA. There are 17 residues in the CDR3. The rearrangement uses TRBV7-3 and TRBJ2-1, with D possibly matching TRBD2 (6 bases). Material: T cells isolated from PBMCs. This TCR was recovered from a human donor in good health. In DNA, the CDR3 is TGTGCCAGCAGCTTAAACCCGCTAGCGCGGACCTACAATGAGCAGTTCTTC. This gives the protein CASSLNPLARTYNEQFF.